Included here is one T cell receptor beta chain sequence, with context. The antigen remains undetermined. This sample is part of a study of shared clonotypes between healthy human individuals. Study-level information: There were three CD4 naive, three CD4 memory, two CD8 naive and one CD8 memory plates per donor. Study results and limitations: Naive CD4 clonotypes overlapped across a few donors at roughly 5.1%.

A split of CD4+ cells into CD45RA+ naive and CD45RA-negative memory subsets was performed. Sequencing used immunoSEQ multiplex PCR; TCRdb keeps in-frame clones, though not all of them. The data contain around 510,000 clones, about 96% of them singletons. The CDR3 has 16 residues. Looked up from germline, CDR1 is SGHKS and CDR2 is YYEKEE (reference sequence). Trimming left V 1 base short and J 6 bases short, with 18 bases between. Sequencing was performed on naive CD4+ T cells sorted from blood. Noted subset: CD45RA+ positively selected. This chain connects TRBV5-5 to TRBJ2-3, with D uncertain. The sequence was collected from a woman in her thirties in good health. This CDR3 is CASSLRTSPGWDTQYF. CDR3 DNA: TGTGCCAGCAGCTTGAGGACGTCACCAGGATGGGATACGCAGTATTTT.